This TCR beta chain was found in a study of control samples from healthy donors and cancer patients. Sequencing was performed with immunoSEQ multiplex PCR; in TCRdb, only in-frame clones are kept and a portion is missing. Of around 120,000 clones in the sample, around 88% are singletons; the top ten hold around 3.4%. Looked up from germline, CDR1 is SEHNR and CDR2 is FQNEAQ (reference sequence). The CDR3 sequence is 14 residues long. V lost 2 bases to trimming and J lost 0 bases, with 7 bases between them. This chain connects TRBV7-9 to TRBJ1-2, with D perhaps matching TRBD1 (5 bases). The source material was blood. The clonotype originates from a man in his forties or fifties in good health. CDR3 sequence (DNA): TGTGCCAGCAGCTTATCAGGGACTAACTATGGCTACACCTTC. Protein: CASSLSGTNYGYTF.